This T cell receptor (beta chain) is from a study of CD8 T cells in Susac syndrome. The CDR3 contains 14 residues. V lost 6 bases and J 1 base, leaving 12 bases between the germline ends. The RNA, roughly 0.45 to 1 ug, was put through reverse transcription using random hexamers. Via MiXCR, TCRdb re-called the immunoSEQ multiplex PCR reads, giving one row per CDR3 protein. The table has 200,000 to 250,000 distinct CDR3 sequences, about 93% seen once; the top ten hold approximately 0.072%. The V and J genes are TRBV12-3 or TRBV12-4 and TRBJ1-1; D gene uncertain. Material for sequencing was CD4+ T cells from PBMCs. This sequence was found in a human donor with multiple sclerosis. In nucleotides, the CDR3 is TGTGCCAGCAGCATCCGGGGTACGAACACTGAAGCTTTCTTT. Translating it yields CASSIRGTNTEAFF.